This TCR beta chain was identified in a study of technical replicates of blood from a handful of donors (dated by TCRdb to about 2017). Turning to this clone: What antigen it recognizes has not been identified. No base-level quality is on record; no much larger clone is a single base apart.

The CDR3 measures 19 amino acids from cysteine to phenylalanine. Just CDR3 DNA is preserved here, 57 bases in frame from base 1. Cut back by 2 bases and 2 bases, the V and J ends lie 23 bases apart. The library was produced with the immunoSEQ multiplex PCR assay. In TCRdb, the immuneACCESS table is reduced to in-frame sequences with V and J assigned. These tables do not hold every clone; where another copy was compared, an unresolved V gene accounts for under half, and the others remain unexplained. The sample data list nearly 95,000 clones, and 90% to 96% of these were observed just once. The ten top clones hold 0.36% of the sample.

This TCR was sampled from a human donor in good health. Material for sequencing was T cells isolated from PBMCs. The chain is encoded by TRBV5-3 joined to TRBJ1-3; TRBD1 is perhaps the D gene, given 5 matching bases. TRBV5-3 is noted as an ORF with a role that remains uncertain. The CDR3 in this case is CARSFYDDVTGVPGNTIYF. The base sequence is TGTGCCAGAAGCTTCTATGATGATGTCACAGGAGTTCCTGGAAACACCATATATTTT.